This T cell receptor (beta chain) derives from a study of OX40 agonist ivuxolimab in advanced cancers. Study context: Ivuxolimab doses were 0.01, 0.1, 0.3, 1.5, 3 or 10 mg/kg every 2 weeks.

Concerning this clone: What it binds is not known.

The V gene lost 3 bases and the J gene lost 1 base, with 13 bases spanning the gap. Germline CDR1 is SGHDT and CDR2 is YYEEEE. The length of the CDR3 is 15 residues. Using immunoSEQ multiplex PCR, the repertoire was profiled, and TCRdb retains in-frame clones only, with some absent. The sample lists some 74,000 clones, roughly 94% occurring once. Findings of the study overall: Among the least clonally expanded were partial responders at 0.1-3.0 mg/kg.

The V and J genes are TRBV5-6 and TRBJ1-1; tentatively, D is TRBD1 (6 bases). The sequence derives from an adult with an advanced solid tumor such as melanoma, head and neck, liver or kidney cancer. The sequencing here drew on CD4+ or CD8+ T cells sorted from blood, taken in a trial of the OX40 agonist ivuxolimab. In DNA, the CDR3 is TGTGCCAGCAGCTGGGGGCCGGGGAAGAACACTGAAGCTTTCTTT. It codes for CASSWGPGKNTEAFF.